This T cell receptor beta chain comes out of a study of OX40 agonist ivuxolimab in advanced cancers. Study details: Patients were roughly 81% male with ages about 23 to 79, mean about 54.

The V gene lost 4 bases and the J gene lost 6 bases, with 20 bases spanning the gap. Germline values: CDR1 SGHRS, CDR2 YFSETQ. The CDR3 sequence is 15 residues long. TCRdb keeps only in-frame clones here, not all; method: immunoSEQ multiplex PCR. Of 55,000 to 85,000 clones in the sample, 87% were seen once. Points on this clone: Its specificity is unknown.

Study-level points and caveats: Clones of CD4+ and CD8+ blood T cells grew by week 6 at doses of 0.1 to 3.0 mg/kg.

The chain joins TRBV5-1 to TRBJ2-7; perhaps TRBD2 as D (5 bases). The sequencing used CD4+ or CD8+ T cells sorted from blood, collected in a trial of the OX40 agonist ivuxolimab. This sequence was found in an adult with an advanced solid tumor such as melanoma, head and neck, liver or kidney cancer. CDR3 sequence (DNA): TGCGCCAGCAGCCTCTCCCGGAGGCAGGCGTTCGAGCAGTACTTC. Translation gives CASSLSRRQAFEQYF. The full variable domain, in which reference TRBV5-1 and TRBJ2-7 provide the parts outside the CDR3, is KAGVTQTPRYLIKTRGQQVTLSCSPISGHRSVSWYQQTPGQGLQFLFEYFSETQRNKGNFPGRFSGRQFSNSRSEMNVSTLELGDSALYLCASSLSRRQAFEQYFGPGTRLTVT.